This TCR beta chain was documented in a study of neurological immune-mediated disorders. The CDR3 contains 16 residues. Germline-derived CDR1 and CDR2 are SNHLY and FYNNEI. J lost 6 bases, V lost 4 bases, and 8 bases had no gene match. PBMCs stored at -80 C, numbering 2 million, were the origin of the unsorted libraries. Each TCR transcript was tagged with a 10-nucleotide random UMI during 5'RACE. TCRdb called the 5' RACE reads again in MiXCR, with one record for every CDR3 protein. The sample has tens of thousands of distinct CDR3 sequences, under 6% seen once. This clonotype was counted at least ten times. Its antigen is not identified. Study outcomes and limitations: HTLV-1-associated myelopathy had the most TCR clonal expansion, whereas multiple sclerosis had the least (lower than in healthy controls).

The sample was PBMCs. V usage is TRBV2 and J usage is TRBJ2-2; 10 bases agree with TRBD2. The sequence was collected from a man aged 18 to 30 in good health. The CDR3 spells CASSGSGGASSGELFF. CDR3 nucleotide sequence: TGTGCCAGCAGTGGCAGCGGGGGGGCCTCTTCCGGGGAGCTGTTTTTT.